Each of the 10 T cell receptor beta chains below was sequenced from the same sample in a study of blood T cell repertoires in COVID-19. Assay: immunoSEQ multiplex PCR; the TCRdb copy retains only in-frame clones and omits some. Of around 110,000 clones in the sample, approximately 90% were seen once. Sequences were obtained from peripheral blood. Receptors originate from a human donor with active COVID-19. The donor label of this sample is uncertain.

The rearrangement uses TRBV19 and TRBJ1-1; possibly TRBD1 for D (5 bases). The germline V and J ends were trimmed by 5 bases and 1 base, with 11 bases remaining between them. Germline loops: CDR1 LNHDA, CDR2 SQIVND (reference sequence). The CDR3 spans 14 residues. DNA of the CDR3: TGTGCCAGTAGTTCCCTGGGGGGGAACACTGAAGCTTTCTTT. This sequence encodes CASSSLGGNTEAFF. Combining the CDR3 with reference TRBV19 and TRBJ1-1 gives the whole variable domain DGGITQSPKYLFRKEGQNVTLSCEQNLNHDAMYWYRQDPGQGLRLIYYSQIVNDFQKGDIAEGYSVSREKKESFPLTVTSAQKNPTAFYLCASSSLGGNTEAFFGQGTRLTVV.

The V call is TRBV27, the J call TRBJ2-2, with a tentative D call TRBD1 (6 bases). Germline V gives CDR1 MNHEY, CDR2 SMNVEV (reference sequence). The CDR3 contains 17 residues. V was cut by 2 bases and J by 5 bases, with 18 bases left in between. CDR3 protein: CASSLELRGPLTGELFF. In DNA, the CDR3 is TGTGCCAGCAGTTTAGAGCTCAGGGGACCCTTAACCGGGGAGCTGTTTTTT.

This CDR3 reads CASSLIGTDGYTF. As DNA, the CDR3 is TGTGCCAGCAGCTTAATTGGGACAGATGGCTACACCTTC. The chain is built from TRBV7-2 and TRBJ1-2; 7 bases match TRBD1. CDR3 length equals 13 residues. Germline V gene lookup returns CDR1 SGHTA and CDR2 FQGNSA. With 2 bases clipped from V and 6 bases from J, the junction kept 3 bases outside the gene matches.

This rearrangement joins TRBV9 to TRBJ1-1, with D tentatively TRBD1 (5 bases). V gave up 0 bases and J gave up 0 bases, with 9 bases separating them. Germline CDR1 is SGDLS and CDR2 is YYNGEE. This CDR3 has 15 residues. The CDR3 is CASSVGGSLNTEAFF. CDR3 DNA: TGTGCCAGCAGCGTAGGGGGCAGTTTGAACACTGAAGCTTTCTTT.

The gene calls are TRBV6-6 and TRBJ2-2; a possible D gene is TRBD2 (5 bases). Germline CDR1 is MNHNY and CDR2 is SVGAGI (reference sequence). This CDR3 has 14 amino acids. Between the trimmed V and J ends, which lost 3 bases and 4 bases, there was a span of 9 bases. The CDR3 region has the DNA TGTGCCAGCAGTTATCGGGAATCCACCGGGGAGCTGTTTTTT. This gives the protein CASSYRESTGELFF.

Written as DNA, the CDR3 is TGTGCCAGCAGCCAAGGCCCCCAGGGGGACGGAAATAACTATGGCTACACCTTC. Its protein product is CASSQGPQGDGNNYGYTF. The chain is built from TRBV7-8 and TRBJ1-2; 7 bases map to TRBD1. The CDR3 runs to 18 residues. Germline CDR1 SGHVS, CDR2 FQNEAQ. V was clipped by 5 bases and J by 1 base; unmatched bases: 16.

The chain combines TRBV5-4 with TRBJ2-5; D unclear. This CDR3 region has 13 residues. Germline assignment: CDR1 SGHNT and CDR2 YYREEE (reference sequence). V dropped 2 bases and J dropped 1 base, with 6 bases sitting between them. Here the CDR3 DNA reads TGTGCCAGCAGCTTTACACGCCAAGAGACCCAGTACTTC. It specifies CASSFTRQETQYF.

The chain recombines TRBV6-5 with TRBJ1-1; D not certain. Germline V gives CDR1 MNHEY, CDR2 SVGAGI. Trimming left V 0 bases short and J 1 base short, with 12 bases between. The CDR3 runs 16 residues. The CDR3 is CASSYSVEGQNTEAFF. CDR3 DNA: TGTGCCAGCAGTTACTCGGTGGAGGGCCAGAACACTGAAGCTTTCTTT.

The V call is TRBV6-2 or TRBV6-3, the J call TRBJ2-5, with D perhaps TRBD2 (5 bases). Germline loops: CDR1 MNHEY, CDR2 SVGEGT. CDR3 size: 14 residues. V was cut by 2 bases and J by 7 bases, with 14 bases left in between. CDR3 DNA: TGTGCCAGCAGTTACCCGCGGACCGGAGGGACCCAGTACTTC. Amino acids: CASSYPRTGGTQYF.

The chain combines TRBV10-3 with TRBJ1-5; 9 bases are a match to TRBD1. Germline trimming cut 3 bases from V and 4 bases from J; bases unmatched to any gene: 1. This CDR3 contains 14 residues. Germline CDR1 is ENHRY and CDR2 is SYGVKD. The CDR3 protein is CAISEQGANQPQHF. CDR3 in DNA: TGTGCCATCAGTGAACAGGGGGCTAATCAGCCCCAGCATTTT.